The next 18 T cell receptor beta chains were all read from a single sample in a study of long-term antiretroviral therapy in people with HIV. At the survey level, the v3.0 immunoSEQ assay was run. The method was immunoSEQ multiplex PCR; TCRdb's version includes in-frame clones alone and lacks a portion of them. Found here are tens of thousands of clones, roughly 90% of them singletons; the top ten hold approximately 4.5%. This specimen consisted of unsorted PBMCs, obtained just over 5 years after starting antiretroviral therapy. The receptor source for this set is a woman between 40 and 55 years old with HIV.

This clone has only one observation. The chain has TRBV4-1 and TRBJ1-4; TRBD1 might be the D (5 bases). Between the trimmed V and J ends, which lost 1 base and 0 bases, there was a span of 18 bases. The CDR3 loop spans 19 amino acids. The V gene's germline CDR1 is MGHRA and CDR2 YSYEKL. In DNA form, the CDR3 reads TGCGCCAGCAGCCAAGCCGCAGGGCGGAGGACAACAACTAATGAAAAACTGTTTTTT. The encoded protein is CASSQAAGRRTTTNEKLFF.

CDR3: CASSVGGDTYEQYF. The CDR3 nucleotides read TGTGCCAGCAGCGTAGGTGGGGACACCTACGAGCAGTACTTC. This chain uses TRBV9 with TRBJ2-7; TRBD1 is a possible D gene (6 bases). Germline V gene data show CDR1 as SGDLS and CDR2 as YYNGEE. This CDR3 region has 14 residues. V was cut by 0 bases and J by 2 bases, with 9 bases left in between.

DNA of the CDR3: TGTGCCAGCAGTGAAATCGGACAGGCCCAGCCCCAGCATTTT. It is translated as CASSEIGQAQPQHF. V is TRBV6-1 and J is TRBJ1-5; 7 nucleotides match TRBD1. The germline CDR1 and CDR2 sequences are MNHNS and SASEGT. This CDR3 has 14 residues. Trimming removed 2 bases from V and 7 bases from J; junction bases left unmatched: 5.

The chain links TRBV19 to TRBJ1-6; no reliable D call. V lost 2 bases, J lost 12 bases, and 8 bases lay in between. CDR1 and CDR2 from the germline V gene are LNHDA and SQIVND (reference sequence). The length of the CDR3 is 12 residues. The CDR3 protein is CASSIILGPLHF. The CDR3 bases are TGTGCCAGTAGTATAATTTTGGGACCCCTCCACTTT.

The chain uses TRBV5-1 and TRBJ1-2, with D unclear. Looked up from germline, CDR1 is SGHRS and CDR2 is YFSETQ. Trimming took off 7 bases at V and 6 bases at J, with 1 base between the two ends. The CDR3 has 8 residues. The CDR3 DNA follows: TGCGCCAGCGATGGCTACACCTTC. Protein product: CASDGYTF.

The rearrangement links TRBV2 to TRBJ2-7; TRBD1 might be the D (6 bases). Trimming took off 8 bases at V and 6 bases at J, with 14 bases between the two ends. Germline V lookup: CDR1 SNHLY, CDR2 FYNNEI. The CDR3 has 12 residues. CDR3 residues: CASSTQGREQYF. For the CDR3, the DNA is TGTGCCAGCTCGACACAGGGACGCGAGCAGTACTTC.

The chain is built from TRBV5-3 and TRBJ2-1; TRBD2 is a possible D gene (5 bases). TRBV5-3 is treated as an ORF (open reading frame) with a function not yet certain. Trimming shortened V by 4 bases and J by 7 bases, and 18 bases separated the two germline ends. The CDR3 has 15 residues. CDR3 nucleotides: TGTGCCAGAAGCGGCCGGGCCGCCGGGAAGAATGAGCAGTTCTTC. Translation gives CARSGRAAGKNEQFF.

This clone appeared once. The CDR3 reads CAWSITGEEQYF. CDR3 sequence (DNA): TGTGCCTGGAGTATCACGGGGGAAGAGCAGTACTTC. The rearrangement joins TRBV30 to TRBJ2-7; maybe TRBD2 (6 bases). The CDR3 totals 12 residues. With 2 bases removed from V and 7 bases from J, the gap between germline ends came to 12 bases. CDR1 is GTSNPN, CDR2 SVGIG, per germline (reference sequence). Complete variable domain (other parts from reference TRBV30 and TRBJ2-7): SQTIHQWPATLVQPVGSPLSLECTVEGTSNPNLYWYRQAAGRGLQLLFYSVGIGQISSEVPQNLSASRPQDRQFILSSKKLLLSDSGFYLCAWSITGEEQYFGPGTRLTVT.

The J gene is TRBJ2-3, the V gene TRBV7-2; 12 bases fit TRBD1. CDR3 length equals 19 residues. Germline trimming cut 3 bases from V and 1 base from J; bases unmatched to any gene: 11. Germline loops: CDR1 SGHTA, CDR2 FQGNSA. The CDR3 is CASSFPRDRGQEGTDTQYF. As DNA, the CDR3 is TGTGCCAGCAGCTTCCCCCGGGACAGGGGGCAGGAAGGCACAGATACGCAGTATTTT.

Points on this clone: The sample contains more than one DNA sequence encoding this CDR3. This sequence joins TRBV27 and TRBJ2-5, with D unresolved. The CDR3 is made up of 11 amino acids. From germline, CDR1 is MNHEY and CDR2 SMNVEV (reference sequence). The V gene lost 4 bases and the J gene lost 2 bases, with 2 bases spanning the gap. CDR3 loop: CASSSQETQYF. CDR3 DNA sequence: TGTGCCAGCAGTTCGCAAGAGACCCAGTACTTC.

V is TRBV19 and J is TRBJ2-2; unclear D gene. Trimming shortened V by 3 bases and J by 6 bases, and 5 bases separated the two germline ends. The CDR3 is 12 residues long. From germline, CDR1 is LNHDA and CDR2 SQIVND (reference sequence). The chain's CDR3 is CASSIWSGELFF. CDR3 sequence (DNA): TGTGCCAGTAGTATTTGGTCCGGGGAGCTGTTTTTT. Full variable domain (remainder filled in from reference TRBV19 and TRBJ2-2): DGGITQSPKYLFRKEGQNVTLSCEQNLNHDAMYWYRQDPGQGLRLIYYSQIVNDFQKGDIAEGYSVSREKKESFPLTVTSAQKNPTAFYLCASSIWSGELFFGEGSRLTVL.

Here the CDR3 DNA reads TGCGCCAGCAGCTTACAAATAGCGGGGGGAAGCACAGATACGCAGTATTTT. Amino acids: CASSLQIAGGSTDTQYF. The genes are TRBV5-1 and TRBJ2-3; 10 nucleotides align to TRBD2. V gave up 2 bases and J gave up 0 bases; unmatched junction bases: 6. The CDR3 covers 17 residues. Germline V gene lookup returns CDR1 SGHRS and CDR2 YFSETQ.

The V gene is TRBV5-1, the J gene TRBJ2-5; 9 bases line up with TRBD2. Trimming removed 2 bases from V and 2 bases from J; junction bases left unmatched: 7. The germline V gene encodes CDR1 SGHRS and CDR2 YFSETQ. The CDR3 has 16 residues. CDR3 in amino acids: CASSFSTSGLQETQYF. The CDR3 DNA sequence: TGCGCCAGCAGCTTTAGTACTAGCGGGCTACAAGAGACCCAGTACTTC.

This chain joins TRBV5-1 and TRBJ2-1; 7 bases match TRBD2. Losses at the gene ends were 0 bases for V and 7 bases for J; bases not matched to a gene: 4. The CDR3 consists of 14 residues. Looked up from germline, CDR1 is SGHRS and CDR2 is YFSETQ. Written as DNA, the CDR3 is TGCGCCAGCAGCTTGGGTAGCGGGTGGAATGAGCAGTTCTTC. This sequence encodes CASSLGSGWNEQFF. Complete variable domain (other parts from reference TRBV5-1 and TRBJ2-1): KAGVTQTPRYLIKTRGQQVTLSCSPISGHRSVSWYQQTPGQGLQFLFEYFSETQRNKGNFPGRFSGRQFSNSRSEMNVSTLELGDSALYLCASSLGSGWNEQFFGPGTRLTVL.

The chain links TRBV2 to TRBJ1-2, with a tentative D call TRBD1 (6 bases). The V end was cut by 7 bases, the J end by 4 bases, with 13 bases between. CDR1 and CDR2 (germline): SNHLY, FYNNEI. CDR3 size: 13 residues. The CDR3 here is CASTGGPSYGYTF. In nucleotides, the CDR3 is TGTGCCAGCACGGGGGGGCCCTCCTATGGCTACACCTTC.

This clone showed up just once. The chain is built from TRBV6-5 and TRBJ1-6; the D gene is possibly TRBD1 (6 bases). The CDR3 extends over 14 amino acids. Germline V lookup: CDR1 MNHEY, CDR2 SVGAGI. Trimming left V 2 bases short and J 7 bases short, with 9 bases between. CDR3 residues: CASSYAGDNSPLHF. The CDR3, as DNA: TGTGCCAGCAGTTACGCAGGGGACAATTCACCCCTCCACTTT.

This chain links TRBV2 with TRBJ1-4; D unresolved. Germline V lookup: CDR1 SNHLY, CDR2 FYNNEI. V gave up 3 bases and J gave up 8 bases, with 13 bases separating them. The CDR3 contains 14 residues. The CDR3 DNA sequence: TGTGCCAGCAGTGATGAGCAGGCGGGGGAAAAACTGTTTTTT. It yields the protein CASSDEQAGEKLFF.

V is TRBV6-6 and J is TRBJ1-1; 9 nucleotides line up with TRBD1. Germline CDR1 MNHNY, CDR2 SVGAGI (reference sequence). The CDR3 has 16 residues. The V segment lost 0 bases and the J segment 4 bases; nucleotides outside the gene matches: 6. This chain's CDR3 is CASSYSQGQGPTEAFF. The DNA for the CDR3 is TGTGCCAGCAGTTACTCCCAGGGACAGGGACCCACTGAAGCTTTCTTT.